A single sample gave rise to the 9 T cell receptor beta chains below, sequenced in a study of cytomegalovirus exposure and HLA in healthy donors. Primers: 60 Vbeta forward and 13 Jbeta reverse. Profiled with immunoSEQ multiplex PCR; TCRdb holds only in-frame clones, not every one. This repertoire shows roughly 190,000 clones, around three quarters found once; its top ten account for around 1.9%. Source material: PBMCs. The source of these receptors is a woman in her twenties or thirties in good health and CMV-seronegative.

This clone was picked up a small number of times. V usage is TRBV5-4 and J usage is TRBJ2-7, with 7 bases fitting TRBD2. V shed 5 bases, J shed 5 bases, and the junction held 22 bases outside the gene matches. The CDR3 spans 18 residues. Germline CDR1 SGHNT, CDR2 YYREEE (reference sequence). The CDR3 protein is CASSFLGSAGRKSDEQYF. CDR3 coding DNA: TGTGCCAGCAGTTTCCTTGGGAGCGCCGGGAGGAAATCAGACGAGCAGTACTTC.

The chain links TRBV18 to TRBJ1-4; D gene ambiguous. Germline V CDR1 and CDR2: KGHSH, LQKENI. This CDR3 is built from 16 residues. Between the trimmed V and J ends, which lost 3 bases and 8 bases, there was a span of 19 bases. CDR3 coding DNA: TGTGCCAGCTCACCTAAGCGACTCCGGGAAGAAGAAAAACTGTTTTTT. Translated: CASSPKRLREEEKLFF.

The chain has TRBV9 and TRBJ2-3; TRBD2 aligns across 14 bases. CDR1 is SGDLS, CDR2 YYNGEE, per germline. The V gene end was trimmed by 3 bases and the J gene end by 6 bases; junction bases not matched to a gene: 6. The CDR3 totals 16 residues. Written as DNA, the CDR3 is TGTGCCAGCAGCGCCACGACTAGCGGGAGGGGGGATACGCAGTATTTT. As protein: CASSATTSGRGDTQYF.

This clone was seen only a few times. The V call is TRBV13, the J call TRBJ2-1; 10 positions match TRBD1. The CDR3 runs to 17 residues. CDR1 and CDR2 from the germline V gene are PRHDT and FYEKMQ (reference sequence). V trimming: 5 bases; J trimming: 6 bases; junction bases outside the gene matches: 13. The CDR3: CASSPPRQGARGNEQFF. CDR3 nucleotide sequence: TGTGCCAGCAGCCCCCCTCGACAGGGGGCGAGGGGCAATGAGCAGTTCTTC. The entire variable domain, with the rest obtained from reference TRBV13 and TRBJ2-1, is as follows: AAGVIQSPRHLIKEKRETATLKCYPIPRHDTVYWYQQGPGQDPQFLISFYEKMQSDKGSIPDRFSAQQFSDYHSELNMSSLELGDSALYFCASSPPRQGARGNEQFFGPGTRLTVL.

A few counts support this clone. The V gene is TRBV5-1, the J gene TRBJ2-7, with D possibly TRBD1 on 6 matching bases. There are 15 residues in the CDR3. CDR1 and CDR2 from the germline V gene are SGHRS and YFSETQ. Deletions cut 5 bases from V and 0 bases from J, with 15 bases between. The CDR3 region has the DNA TGCGCCAGCAGGGATAAGACAGGCGGCTCCTACGAGCAGTACTTC. As protein: CASRDKTGGSYEQYF. The full variable domain, its missing parts supplied by reference TRBV5-1 and TRBJ2-7, is KAGVTQTPRYLIKTRGQQVTLSCSPISGHRSVSWYQQTPGQGLQFLFEYFSETQRNKGNFPGRFSGRQFSNSRSEMNVSTLELGDSALYLCASRDKTGGSYEQYFGPGTRLTVT.

CDR3 DNA: TGCGCCAGCAGTCAATCCCCTGACAGGGAAACCCCTAGTGAAAAACTGTTTTTT. Protein product: CASSQSPDRETPSEKLFF. The chain employs TRBV23-1 and TRBJ1-4, with 7 bases matching TRBD1. TRBV23-1 is an ORF, and what it does is uncertain. J gave up 7 bases and V 0 bases, and 14 bases lay outside the gene matches. CDR3 size: 18 residues.

V and J are TRBV19 and TRBJ1-2; 7 nucleotides agree with TRBD1. The CDR3 covers 13 residues. In germline, CDR1 is LNHDA, CDR2 SQIVND (reference sequence). Trimming removed 6 bases from V and 4 bases from J; junction bases left unmatched: 5. CDR3 protein: CASRSGQAYGYTF. The CDR3 region has the DNA TGTGCCAGTAGATCCGGACAGGCCTATGGCTACACCTTC.

The V gene is TRBV10-1, the J gene TRBJ1-2; 7 bases fit TRBD1. Germline V gives CDR1 WNHNN, CDR2 SYGVQD (reference sequence). The junction had 14 bases not matched to a gene; V was cut back by 8 bases and J by 8 bases. The CDR3 has 14 amino acids. The CDR3 loop reads CASGMRQGVDGYTF. DNA of the CDR3: TGCGCCAGCGGGATGAGGCAGGGGGTGGACGGCTACACCTTC.

V gene TRBV4-1 combines with J gene TRBJ2-3; a weak D match, TRBD1 (5 bases). CDR1 is MGHRA and CDR2 is YSYEKL in the germline V gene. CDR3 length: 17 amino acids. The germline V and J ends were trimmed by 0 bases and 5 bases, with 18 bases remaining between them. DNA of the CDR3: TGCGCCAGCAGCCAAGATGGGGCGGCCTCACAAGGAGATACGCAGTATTTT. Amino acids: CASSQDGAASQGDTQYF.